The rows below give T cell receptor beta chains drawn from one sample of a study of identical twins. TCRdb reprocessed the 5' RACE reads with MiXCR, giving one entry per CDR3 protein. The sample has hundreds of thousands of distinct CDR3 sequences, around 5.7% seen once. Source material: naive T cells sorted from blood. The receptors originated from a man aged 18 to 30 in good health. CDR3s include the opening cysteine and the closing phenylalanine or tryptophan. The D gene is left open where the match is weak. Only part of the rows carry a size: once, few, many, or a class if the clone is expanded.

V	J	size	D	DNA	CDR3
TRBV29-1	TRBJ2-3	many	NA	TGCAGCACCTGGGAGGAGCAAAGCTCCACAGATACGCAGTATTTT	CSTWEEQSSTDTQYF
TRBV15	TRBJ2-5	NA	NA	TGTGCCACCAGCAGAGAGGGGAAAGAGACCCAGTACTTC	CATSREGKETQYF
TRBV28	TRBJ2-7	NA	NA	TGTGCTATAGGGAATCCGAGCTCCTACGAGCAGTACTTC	CAIGNPSSYEQYF
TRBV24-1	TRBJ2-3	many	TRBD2	TGTGCCACCAGTGACCGACTAGCGGGAGAGTTCACAGATACGCAGTATTTT	CATSDRLAGEFTDTQYF
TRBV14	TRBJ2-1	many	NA	TGTGCCAGCAGCCAAGTGGTTGGATGGTACAATGAGCAGTTCTTC	CASSQVVGWYNEQFF
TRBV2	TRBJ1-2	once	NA	TGTGCCAGCAGTGAGGGCAGGGAGAGCTATGGCTACACCTTC	CASSEGRESYGYTF
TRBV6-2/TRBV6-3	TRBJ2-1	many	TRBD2	TGTGCCAGCAGTTACGGTAGCGGGATTGAGCAGTTCTTC	CASSYGSGIEQFF
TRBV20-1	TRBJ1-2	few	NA	TGCAGTGCTAGAGATCGGCAGTCAGCTAACTATGGCTACACCTTC	CSARDRQSANYGYTF
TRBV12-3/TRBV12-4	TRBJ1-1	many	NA	TGTGCCAGCAGTGTTCGACAGACGAACACTGAAGCTTTCTTT	CASSVRQTNTEAFF
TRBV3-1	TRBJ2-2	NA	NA	TGTGCCAGCAGCCAAGGATTCGACCCAAACACCGGGGAGCTGTTTTTT	CASSQGFDPNTGELFF
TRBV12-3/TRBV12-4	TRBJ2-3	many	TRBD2	TGTGCCAGCAGTTTACCGAGACTAGCGGGAGGGCCTTGGACAGATACGCAGTATTTT	CASSLPRLAGGPWTDTQYF
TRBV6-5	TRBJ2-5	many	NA	TGTGCCAGCAGTTACTCGACACTTGGGGAGACCCAGTACTTC	CASSYSTLGETQYF
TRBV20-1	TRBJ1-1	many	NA	TGCAGTGCTAGAGATCTAGTCGGGAGCATGAACACTGAAGCTTTCTTT	CSARDLVGSMNTEAFF
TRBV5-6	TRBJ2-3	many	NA	TGTGCCAGCAGCTTAAAGGACTACACAGATACGCAGTATTTT	CASSLKDYTDTQYF
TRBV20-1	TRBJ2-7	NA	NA	TGCAGTGCTAGTGTTCCGGACAACCCACGCTACGAGCAGTACTTC	CSASVPDNPRYEQYF
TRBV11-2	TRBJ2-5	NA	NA	TGTGCCAGCAGCTTAGAAGGCCCCGGAAAGACCCAGTACTTC	CASSLEGPGKTQYF
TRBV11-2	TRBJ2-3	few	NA	TGTGCCAGCAGCTTAGCCTGGACAGCTAGTAGCACAGATACGCAGTATTTT	CASSLAWTASSTDTQYF
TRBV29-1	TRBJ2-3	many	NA	TGCAGCGTTGAGGGCTCCACAGATACGCAGTATTTT	CSVEGSTDTQYF
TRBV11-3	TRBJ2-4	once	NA	TGTGCCAGCAGCTTAGTGGGGAGGAACATTCAGTACTTC	CASSLVGRNIQYF
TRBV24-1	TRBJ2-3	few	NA	TGTGCCACCAGTGATTTTACTAGCCGTAGCACAGATACGCAGTATTTT	CATSDFTSRSTDTQYF
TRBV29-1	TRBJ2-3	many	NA	TGCAGCGTCCGGGAGCGGTTGGGCACAGATACGCAGTATTTT	CSVRERLGTDTQYF
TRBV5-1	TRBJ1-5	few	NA	TGCGCCAGCAGCTTGGGCCCCCGGGGGCAGGCTGGTCAGCCCCAGCATTTT	CASSLGPRGQAGQPQHF
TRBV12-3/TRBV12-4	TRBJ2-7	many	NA	TGTGCCAGCAGTTTATTTGGCGGCGCCTACGAGCAGTACTTC	CASSLFGGAYEQYF
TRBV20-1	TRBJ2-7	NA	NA	TGCAGTGCTAGTGCCGAGCAGTACTTC	CSASAEQYF
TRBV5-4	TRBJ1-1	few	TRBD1	TGTGCCAGCAGCCCGCCCGGGACAGGGGCTCCGAACACTGAAGCTTTCTTT	CASSPPGTGAPNTEAFF
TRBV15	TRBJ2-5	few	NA	TGTGCCACCAGCAGCCCGGGGCAGGGAGGAGGCCAGTACTTC	CATSSPGQGGGQYF
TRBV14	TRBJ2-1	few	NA	TGTGCCAGCAGCCAAACCTTGAGAGGTCAGGGCGAGCAGTTCTTC	CASSQTLRGQGEQFF
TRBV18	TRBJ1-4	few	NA	TGTGCCAGCTCACCACCAGGGACTGAAAAACTGTTTTTT	CASSPPGTEKLFF
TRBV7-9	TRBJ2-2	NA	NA	TGTGCCAGCAGCCAAACCGCTACAAGAACCGGGGAGCTGTTTTTT	CASSQTATRTGELFF
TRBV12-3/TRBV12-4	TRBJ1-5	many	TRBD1	TGTGCCAGCAGTTCTACGGACAGGGGTCGGCAGCCCCAGCATTTT	CASSSTDRGRQPQHF
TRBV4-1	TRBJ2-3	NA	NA	TGCGCCAGCAGCCAAGTTGTTACAGGGACCGTTCGCGCAGATACGCAGTATTTT	CASSQVVTGTVRADTQYF
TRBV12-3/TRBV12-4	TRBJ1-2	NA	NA	TGTGCCAGCAGCCGAGGGGCGACTGGCTACACCTTC	CASSRGATGYTF
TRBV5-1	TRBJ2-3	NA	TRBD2	TGCGCCAGCAGCGCCCTTACTAGCGGGATGCGCACAGATACGCAGTATTTT	CASSALTSGMRTDTQYF
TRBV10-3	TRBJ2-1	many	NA	TGTGCCATCAGTGGCCAGGGACTCAACTACAATGAGCAGTTCTTC	CAISGQGLNYNEQFF
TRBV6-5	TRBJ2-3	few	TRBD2	TGTGCCAGCAGTTACCCTAGCGGGCCTAGCACAGATACGCAGTATTTT	CASSYPSGPSTDTQYF
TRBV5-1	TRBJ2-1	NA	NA	TGCGCCAGCAGTTATTCCGGGGGTAGCCCCTACAATGAGCAGTTCTTC	CASSYSGGSPYNEQFF
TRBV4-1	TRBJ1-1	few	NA	TGCGCCAGCAGCCACTTGGCGATAAGGAGACCGAACACTGAAGCTTTCTTT	CASSHLAIRRPNTEAFF
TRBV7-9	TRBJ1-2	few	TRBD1	TGTGCCAGCAGCTTATTAAACCCGACAGGGAATGGTTACACCTTC	CASSLLNPTGNGYTF
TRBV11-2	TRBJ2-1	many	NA	TGTGCCAGCAGCTTAGTTGCGTCCGGGAGAAGCGATGAGCAGTTCTTC	CASSLVASGRSDEQFF
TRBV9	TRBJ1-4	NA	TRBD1	TGTGCCAGCAGCATAGCGGCCGGGACAGGGCGCTTCTATAATGAAAAACTGTTTTTT	CASSIAAGTGRFYNEKLFF